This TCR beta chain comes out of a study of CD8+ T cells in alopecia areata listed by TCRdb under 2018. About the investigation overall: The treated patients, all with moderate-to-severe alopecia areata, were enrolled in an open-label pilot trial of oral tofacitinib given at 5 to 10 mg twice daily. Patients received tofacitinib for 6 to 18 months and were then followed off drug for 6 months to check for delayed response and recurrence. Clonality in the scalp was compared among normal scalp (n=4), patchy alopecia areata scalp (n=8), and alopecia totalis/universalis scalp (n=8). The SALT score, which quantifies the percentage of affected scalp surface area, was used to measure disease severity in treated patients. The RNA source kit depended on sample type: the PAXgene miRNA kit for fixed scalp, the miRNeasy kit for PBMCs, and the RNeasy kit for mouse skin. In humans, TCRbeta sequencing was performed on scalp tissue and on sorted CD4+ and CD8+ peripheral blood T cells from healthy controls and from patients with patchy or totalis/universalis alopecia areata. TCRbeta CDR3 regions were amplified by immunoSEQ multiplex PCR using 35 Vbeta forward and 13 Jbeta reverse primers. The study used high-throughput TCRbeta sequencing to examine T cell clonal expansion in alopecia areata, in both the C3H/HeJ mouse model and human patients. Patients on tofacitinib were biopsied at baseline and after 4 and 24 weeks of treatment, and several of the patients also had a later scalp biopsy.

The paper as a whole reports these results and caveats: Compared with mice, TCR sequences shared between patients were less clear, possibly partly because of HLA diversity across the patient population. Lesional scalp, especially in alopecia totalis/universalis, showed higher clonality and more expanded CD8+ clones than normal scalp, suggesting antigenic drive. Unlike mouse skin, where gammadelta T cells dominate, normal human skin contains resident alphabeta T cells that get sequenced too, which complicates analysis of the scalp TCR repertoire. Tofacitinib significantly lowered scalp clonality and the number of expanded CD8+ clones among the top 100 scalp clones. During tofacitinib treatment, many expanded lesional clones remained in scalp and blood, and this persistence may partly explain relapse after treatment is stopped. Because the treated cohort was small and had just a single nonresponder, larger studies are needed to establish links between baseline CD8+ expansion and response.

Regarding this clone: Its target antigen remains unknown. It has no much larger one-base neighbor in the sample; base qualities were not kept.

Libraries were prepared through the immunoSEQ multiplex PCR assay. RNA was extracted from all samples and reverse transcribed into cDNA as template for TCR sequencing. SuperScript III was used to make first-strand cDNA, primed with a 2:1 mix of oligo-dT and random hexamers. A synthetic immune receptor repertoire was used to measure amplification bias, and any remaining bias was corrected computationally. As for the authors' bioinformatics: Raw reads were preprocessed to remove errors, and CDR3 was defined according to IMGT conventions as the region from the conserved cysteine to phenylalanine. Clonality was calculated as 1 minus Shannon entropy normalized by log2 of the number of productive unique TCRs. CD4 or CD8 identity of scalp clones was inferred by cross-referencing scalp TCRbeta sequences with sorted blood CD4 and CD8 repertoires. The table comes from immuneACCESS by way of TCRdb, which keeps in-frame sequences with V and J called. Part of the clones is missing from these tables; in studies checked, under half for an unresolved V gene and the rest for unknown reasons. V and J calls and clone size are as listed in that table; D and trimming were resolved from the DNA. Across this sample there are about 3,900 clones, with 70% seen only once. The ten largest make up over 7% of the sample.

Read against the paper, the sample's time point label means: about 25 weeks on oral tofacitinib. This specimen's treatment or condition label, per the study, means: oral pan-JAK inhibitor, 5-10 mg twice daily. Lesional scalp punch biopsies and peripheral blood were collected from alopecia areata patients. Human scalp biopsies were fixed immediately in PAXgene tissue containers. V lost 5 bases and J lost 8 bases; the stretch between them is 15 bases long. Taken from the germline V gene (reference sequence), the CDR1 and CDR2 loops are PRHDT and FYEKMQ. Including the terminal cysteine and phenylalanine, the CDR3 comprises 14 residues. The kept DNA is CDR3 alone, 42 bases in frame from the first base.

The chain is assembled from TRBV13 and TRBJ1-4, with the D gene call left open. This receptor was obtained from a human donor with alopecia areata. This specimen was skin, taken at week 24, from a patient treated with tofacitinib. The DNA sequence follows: TGTGCCAGCAGCACATTCGGACCGTGGGAAAAACTGTTTTTT. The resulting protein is CASSTFGPWEKLFF.